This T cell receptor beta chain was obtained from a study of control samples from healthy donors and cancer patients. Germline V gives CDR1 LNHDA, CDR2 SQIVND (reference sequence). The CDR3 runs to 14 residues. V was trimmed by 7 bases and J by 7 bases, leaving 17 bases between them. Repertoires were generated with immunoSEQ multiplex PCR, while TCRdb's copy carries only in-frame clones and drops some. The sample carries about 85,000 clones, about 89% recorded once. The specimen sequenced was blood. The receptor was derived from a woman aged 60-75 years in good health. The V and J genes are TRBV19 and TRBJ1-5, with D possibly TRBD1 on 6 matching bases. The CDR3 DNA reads TGTGCCAGTAATGCCGGGGGGGCCGTACAGCCCCAGCATTTT. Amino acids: CASNAGGAVQPQHF.